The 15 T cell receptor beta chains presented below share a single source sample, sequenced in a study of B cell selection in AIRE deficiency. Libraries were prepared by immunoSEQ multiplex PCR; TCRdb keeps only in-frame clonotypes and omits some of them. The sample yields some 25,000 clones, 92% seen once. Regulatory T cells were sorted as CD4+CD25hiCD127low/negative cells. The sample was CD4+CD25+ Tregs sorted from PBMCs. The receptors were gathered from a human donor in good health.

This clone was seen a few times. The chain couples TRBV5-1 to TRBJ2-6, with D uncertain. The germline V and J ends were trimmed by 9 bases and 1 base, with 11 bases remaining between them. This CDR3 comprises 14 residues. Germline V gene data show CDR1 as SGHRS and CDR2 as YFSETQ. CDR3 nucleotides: TGCGCCACCAACTTAGAATCTGGGGCCAACGTCCTGACTTTC. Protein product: CATNLESGANVLTF.

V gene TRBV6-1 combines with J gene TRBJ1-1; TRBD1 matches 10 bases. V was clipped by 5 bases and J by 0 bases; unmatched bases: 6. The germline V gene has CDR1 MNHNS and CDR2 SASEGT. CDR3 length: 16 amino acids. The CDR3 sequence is CASSKDRGRMNTEAFF. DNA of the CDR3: TGTGCCAGCAGTAAAGACAGGGGGCGGATGAACACTGAAGCTTTCTTT.

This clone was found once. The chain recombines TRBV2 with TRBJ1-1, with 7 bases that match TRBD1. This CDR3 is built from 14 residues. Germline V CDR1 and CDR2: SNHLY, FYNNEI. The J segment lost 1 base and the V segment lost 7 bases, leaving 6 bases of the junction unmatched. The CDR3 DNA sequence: TGTGCCAGCACCCAACAGGGGAGGAACACTGAAGCTTTCTTT. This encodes CASTQQGRNTEAFF.

Written as DNA, the CDR3 is TGTGCCAGCTCACCGGAGGGGGCAGATGGCTACACCTTC. Amino acids: CASSPEGADGYTF. The genes are TRBV18 and TRBJ1-2, with 7 bases matching TRBD1. Germline V lookup: CDR1 KGHSH, CDR2 LQKENI. The CDR3 totals 13 residues. The J segment lost 6 bases and the V segment lost 3 bases, leaving 4 bases of the junction unmatched.

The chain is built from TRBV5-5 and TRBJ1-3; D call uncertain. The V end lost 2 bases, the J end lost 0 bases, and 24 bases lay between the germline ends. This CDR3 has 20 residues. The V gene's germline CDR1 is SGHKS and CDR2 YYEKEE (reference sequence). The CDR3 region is CASSFVGGSDPGNSGNTIYF. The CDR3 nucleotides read TGTGCCAGCAGCTTCGTAGGCGGCTCCGACCCGGGAAACTCTGGAAACACCATATATTTT.

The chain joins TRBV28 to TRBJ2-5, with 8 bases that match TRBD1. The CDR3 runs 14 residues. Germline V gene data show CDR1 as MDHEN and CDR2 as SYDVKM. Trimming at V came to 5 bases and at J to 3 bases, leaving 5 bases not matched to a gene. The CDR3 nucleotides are TGTGCCAGCAGTCCTGCGGACAGGGAAGAGACCCAGTACTTC. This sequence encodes CASSPADREETQYF.

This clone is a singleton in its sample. The CDR3 spells CASSFLAGGPGDTQYF. The DNA of the CDR3 is TGTGCCAGCAGCTTTCTAGCGGGGGGGCCGGGAGATACGCAGTATTTT. The chain uses TRBV9 and TRBJ2-3; 12 nucleotides agree with TRBD2. The CDR3 extends over 16 amino acids. The germline V gene has CDR1 SGDLS and CDR2 YYNGEE. Trimming removed 4 bases from V and 5 bases from J; junction bases left unmatched: 8.

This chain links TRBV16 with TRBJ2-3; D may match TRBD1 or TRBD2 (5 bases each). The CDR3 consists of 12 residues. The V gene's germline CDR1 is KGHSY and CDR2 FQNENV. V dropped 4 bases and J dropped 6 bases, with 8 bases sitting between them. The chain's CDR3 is CASSPEGDTQYF. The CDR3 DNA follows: TGTGCCAGCAGCCCCGAGGGGGATACGCAGTATTTT.

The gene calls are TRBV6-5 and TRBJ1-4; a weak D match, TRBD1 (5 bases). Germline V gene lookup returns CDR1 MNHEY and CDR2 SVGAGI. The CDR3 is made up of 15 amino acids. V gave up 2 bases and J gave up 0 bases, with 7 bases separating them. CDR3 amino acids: CASSYGTATNEKLFF. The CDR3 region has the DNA TGTGCCAGCAGTTACGGGACTGCAACTAATGAAAAACTGTTTTTT.

Here the CDR3 DNA reads TGTGCCAGCTCAATTAGACAGGGGCGTAATGAAAAACTGTTTTTT. It specifies CASSIRQGRNEKLFF. The V gene is TRBV18, the J gene TRBJ1-4, with 8 bases matching TRBD1. Germline assignment: CDR1 KGHSH and CDR2 LQKENI. Trimming removed 5 bases from V and 4 bases from J; junction bases left unmatched: 6. The CDR3 spans 15 residues.

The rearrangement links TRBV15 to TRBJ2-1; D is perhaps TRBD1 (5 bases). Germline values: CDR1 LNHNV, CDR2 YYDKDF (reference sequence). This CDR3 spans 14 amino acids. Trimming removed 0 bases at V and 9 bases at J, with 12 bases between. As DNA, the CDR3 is TGTGCCACCAGCAGAGATCTTAGGGGCACTGAGCAGTTCTTC. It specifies CATSRDLRGTEQFF. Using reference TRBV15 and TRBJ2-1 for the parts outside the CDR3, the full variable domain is DAMVIQNPRYQVTQFGKPVTLSCSQTLNHNVMYWYQQKSSQAPKLLFHYYDKDFNNEADTPDNFQSRRPNTSFCFLDIRSPGLGDTAMYLCATSRDLRGTEQFFGPGTRLTVL.

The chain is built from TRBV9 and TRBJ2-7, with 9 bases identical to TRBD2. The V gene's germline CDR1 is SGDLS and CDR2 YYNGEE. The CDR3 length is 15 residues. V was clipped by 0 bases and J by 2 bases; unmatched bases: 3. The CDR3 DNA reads TGTGCCAGCAGCGTAGGGGGCGGGGGGGCCTACGAGCAGTACTTC. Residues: CASSVGGGGAYEQYF. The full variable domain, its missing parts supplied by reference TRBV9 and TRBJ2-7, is DSGVTQTPKHLITATGQRVTLRCSPRSGDLSVYWYQQSLDQGLQFLIQYYNGEERAKGNILERFSAQQFPDLHSELNLSSLELGDSALYFCASSVGGGGAYEQYFGPGTRLTVT.

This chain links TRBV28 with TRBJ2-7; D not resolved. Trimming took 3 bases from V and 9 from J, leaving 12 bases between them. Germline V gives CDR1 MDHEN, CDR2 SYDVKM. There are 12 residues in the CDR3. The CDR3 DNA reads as TGTGCCAGCAGTTTGGGAAGGGTTGGGCAGTACTTC. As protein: CASSLGRVGQYF.

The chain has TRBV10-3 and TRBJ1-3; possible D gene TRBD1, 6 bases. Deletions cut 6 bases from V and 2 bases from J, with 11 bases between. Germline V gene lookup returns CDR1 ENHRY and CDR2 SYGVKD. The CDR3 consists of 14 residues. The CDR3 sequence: CAIREGGAGNTIYF. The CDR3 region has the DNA TGTGCCATCAGAGAGGGGGGTGCTGGAAACACCATATATTTT.

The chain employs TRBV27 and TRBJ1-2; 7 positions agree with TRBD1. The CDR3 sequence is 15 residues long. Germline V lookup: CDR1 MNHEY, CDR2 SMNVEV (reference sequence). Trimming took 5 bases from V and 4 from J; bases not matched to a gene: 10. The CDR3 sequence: CASSRGDRAGYGYTF. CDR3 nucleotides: TGTGCCAGCAGTAGGGGAGACAGGGCTGGCTATGGCTACACCTTC.